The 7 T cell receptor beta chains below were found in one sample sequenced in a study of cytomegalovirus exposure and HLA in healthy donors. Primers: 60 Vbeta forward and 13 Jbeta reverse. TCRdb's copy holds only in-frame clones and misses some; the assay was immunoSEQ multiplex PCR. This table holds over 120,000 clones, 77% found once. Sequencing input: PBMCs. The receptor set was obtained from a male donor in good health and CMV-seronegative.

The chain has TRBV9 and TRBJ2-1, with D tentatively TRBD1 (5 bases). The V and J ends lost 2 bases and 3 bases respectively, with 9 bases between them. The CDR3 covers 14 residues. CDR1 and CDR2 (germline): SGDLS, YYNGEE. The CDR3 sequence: CASSVGRNYNEQFF. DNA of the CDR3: TGTGCCAGCAGCGTGGGGCGGAACTACAATGAGCAGTTCTTC. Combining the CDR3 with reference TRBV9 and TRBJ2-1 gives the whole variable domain DSGVTQTPKHLITATGQRVTLRCSPRSGDLSVYWYQQSLDQGLQFLIQYYNGEERAKGNILERFSAQQFPDLHSELNLSSLELGDSALYFCASSVGRNYNEQFFGPGTRLTVL.

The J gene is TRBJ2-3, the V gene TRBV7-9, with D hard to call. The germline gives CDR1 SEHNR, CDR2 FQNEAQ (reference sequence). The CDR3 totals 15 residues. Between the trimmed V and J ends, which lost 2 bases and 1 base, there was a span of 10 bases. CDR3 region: CASSLTGSGTDTQYF. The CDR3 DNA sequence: TGTGCCAGCAGCTTAACCGGGTCCGGCACAGATACGCAGTATTTT.

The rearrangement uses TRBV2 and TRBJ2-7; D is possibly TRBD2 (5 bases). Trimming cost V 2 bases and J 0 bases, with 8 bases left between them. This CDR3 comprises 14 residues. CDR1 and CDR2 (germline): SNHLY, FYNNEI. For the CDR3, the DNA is TGTGCCAGCAGTGAACGAGGGATCTCCTACGAGCAGTACTTC. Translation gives CASSERGISYEQYF.

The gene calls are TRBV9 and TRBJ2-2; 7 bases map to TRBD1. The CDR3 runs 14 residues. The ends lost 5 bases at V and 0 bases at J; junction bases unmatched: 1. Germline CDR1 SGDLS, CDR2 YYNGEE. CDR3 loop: CASRDRTNTGELFF. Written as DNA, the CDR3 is TGTGCCAGCAGGGACAGGACGAACACCGGGGAGCTGTTTTTT.

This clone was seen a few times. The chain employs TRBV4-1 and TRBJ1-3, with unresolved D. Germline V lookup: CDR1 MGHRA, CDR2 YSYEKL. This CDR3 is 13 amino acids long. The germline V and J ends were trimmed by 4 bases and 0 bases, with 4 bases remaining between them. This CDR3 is CASSPGSGNTIYF. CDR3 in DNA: TGCGCCAGCAGCCCGGGCTCTGGAAACACCATATATTTT.

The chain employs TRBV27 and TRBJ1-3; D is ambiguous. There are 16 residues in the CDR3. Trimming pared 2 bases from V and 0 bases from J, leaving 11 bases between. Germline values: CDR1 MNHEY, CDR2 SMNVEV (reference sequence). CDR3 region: CASSLRDIRSGNTIYF. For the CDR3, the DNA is TGTGCCAGCAGTTTAAGAGACATCCGCTCTGGAAACACCATATATTTT.

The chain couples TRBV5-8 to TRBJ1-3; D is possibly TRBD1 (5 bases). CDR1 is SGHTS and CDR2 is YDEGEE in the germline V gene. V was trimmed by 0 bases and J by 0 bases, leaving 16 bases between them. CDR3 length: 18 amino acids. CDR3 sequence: CASSLELQKGSSGNTIYF. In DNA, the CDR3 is TGTGCCAGCAGCTTGGAGCTCCAAAAGGGGTCCTCTGGAAACACCATATATTTT.